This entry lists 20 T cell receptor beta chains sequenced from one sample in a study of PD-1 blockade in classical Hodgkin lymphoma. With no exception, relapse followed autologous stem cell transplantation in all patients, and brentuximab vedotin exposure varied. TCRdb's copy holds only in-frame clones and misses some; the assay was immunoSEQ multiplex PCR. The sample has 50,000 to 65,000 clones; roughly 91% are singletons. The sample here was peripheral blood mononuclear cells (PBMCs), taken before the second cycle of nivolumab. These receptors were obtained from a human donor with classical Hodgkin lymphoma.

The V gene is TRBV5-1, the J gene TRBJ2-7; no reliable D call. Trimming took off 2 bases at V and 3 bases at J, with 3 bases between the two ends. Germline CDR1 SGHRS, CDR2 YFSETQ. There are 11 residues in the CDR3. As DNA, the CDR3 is TGCGCCAGCAGCTTTGACTACGAGCAGTACTTC. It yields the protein CASSFDYEQYF.

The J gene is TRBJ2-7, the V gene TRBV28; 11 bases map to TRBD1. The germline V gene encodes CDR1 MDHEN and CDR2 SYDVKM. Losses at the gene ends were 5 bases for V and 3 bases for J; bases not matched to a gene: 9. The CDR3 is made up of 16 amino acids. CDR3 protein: CASSIAGTGGNYEQYF. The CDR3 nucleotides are TGTGCCAGCAGTATAGCCGGGACAGGGGGTAACTACGAGCAGTACTTC. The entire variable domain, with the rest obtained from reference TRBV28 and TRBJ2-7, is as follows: DVKVTQSSRYLVKRTGEKVFLECVQDMDHENMFWYRQDPGLGLRLIYFSYDVKMKEKGDIPEGYSVSREKKERFSLILESASTNQTSMYLCASSIAGTGGNYEQYFGPGTRLTVT.

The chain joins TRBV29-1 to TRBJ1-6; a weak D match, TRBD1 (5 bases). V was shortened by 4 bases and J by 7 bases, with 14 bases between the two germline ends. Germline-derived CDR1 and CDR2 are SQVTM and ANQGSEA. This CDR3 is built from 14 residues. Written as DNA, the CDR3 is TGCAGCGTTGGGGGGTCACTGATAAATTCACCCCTCCACTTT. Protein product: CSVGGSLINSPLHF.

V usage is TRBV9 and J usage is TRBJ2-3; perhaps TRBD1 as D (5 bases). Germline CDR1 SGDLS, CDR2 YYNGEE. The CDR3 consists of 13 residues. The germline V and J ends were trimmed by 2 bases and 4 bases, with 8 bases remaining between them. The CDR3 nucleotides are TGTGCCAGCAGCGTCATGGGGCCAGATACGCAGTATTTT. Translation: CASSVMGPDTQYF.

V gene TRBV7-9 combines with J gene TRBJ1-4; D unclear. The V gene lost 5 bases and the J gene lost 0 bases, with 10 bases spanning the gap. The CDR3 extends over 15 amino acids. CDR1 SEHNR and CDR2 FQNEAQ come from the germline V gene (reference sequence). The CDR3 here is CASSPREPTNEKLFF. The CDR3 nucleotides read TGTGCCAGCAGCCCCAGAGAACCAACTAATGAAAAACTGTTTTTT.

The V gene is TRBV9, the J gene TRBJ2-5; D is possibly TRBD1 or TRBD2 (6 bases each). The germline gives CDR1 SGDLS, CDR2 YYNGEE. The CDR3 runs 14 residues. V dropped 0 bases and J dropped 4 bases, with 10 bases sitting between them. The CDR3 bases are TGTGCCAGCAGCGTAGAGGGGGGCCGAGAGACCCAGTACTTC. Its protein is CASSVEGGRETQYF.

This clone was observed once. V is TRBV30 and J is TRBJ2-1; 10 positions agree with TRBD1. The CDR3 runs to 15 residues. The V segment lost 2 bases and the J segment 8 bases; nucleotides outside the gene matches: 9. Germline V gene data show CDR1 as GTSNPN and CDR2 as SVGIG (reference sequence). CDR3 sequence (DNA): TGTGCCTGGAGTCCAGTACCGGGACAGGGGTATGAGCAGTTCTTC. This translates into CAWSPVPGQGYEQFF.

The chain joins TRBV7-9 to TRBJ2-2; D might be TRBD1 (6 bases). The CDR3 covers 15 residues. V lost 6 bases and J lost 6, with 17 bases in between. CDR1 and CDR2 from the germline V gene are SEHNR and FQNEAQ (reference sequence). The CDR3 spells CASRYQQGSSGELFF. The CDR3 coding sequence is TGTGCCAGCAGATATCAACAGGGATCGTCCGGGGAGCTGTTTTTT.

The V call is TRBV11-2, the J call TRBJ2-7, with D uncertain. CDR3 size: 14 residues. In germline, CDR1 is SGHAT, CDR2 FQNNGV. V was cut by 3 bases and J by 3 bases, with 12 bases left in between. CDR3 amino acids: CASSFAGVDYEQYF. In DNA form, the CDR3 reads TGTGCCAGCAGCTTCGCCGGAGTGGACTACGAGCAGTACTTC.

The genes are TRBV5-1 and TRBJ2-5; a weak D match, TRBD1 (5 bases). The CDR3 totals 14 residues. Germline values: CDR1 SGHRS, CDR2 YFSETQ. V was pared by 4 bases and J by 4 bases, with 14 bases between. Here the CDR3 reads CASSNDSPVETQYF. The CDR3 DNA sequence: TGCGCCAGCAGCAATGACAGCCCCGTAGAGACCCAGTACTTC.

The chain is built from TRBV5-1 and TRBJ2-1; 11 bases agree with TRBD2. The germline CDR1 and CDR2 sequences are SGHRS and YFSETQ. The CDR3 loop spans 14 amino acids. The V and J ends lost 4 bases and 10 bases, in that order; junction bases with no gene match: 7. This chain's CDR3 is CASSTGTSGLEQFF. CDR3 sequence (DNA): TGCGCCAGCAGCACTGGGACTAGCGGTCTGGAGCAGTTCTTC.

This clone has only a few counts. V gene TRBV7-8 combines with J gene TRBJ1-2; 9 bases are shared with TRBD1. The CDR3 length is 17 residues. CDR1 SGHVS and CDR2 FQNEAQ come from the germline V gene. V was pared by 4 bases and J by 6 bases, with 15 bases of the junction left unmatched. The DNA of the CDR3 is TGTGCCAGCAGCTCCCGGGCTCCACGTAGGACAGGGGATGGCTACACCTTC. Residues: CASSSRAPRRTGDGYTF.

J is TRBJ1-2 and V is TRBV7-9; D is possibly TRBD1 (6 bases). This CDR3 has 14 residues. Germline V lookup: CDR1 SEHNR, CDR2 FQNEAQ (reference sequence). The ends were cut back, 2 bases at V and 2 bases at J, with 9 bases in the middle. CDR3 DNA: TGTGCCAGCAGCTTAATGGGGGCGAACTATGGCTACACCTTC. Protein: CASSLMGANYGYTF. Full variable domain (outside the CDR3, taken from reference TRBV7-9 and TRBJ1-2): DTGVSQNPRHKITKRGQNVTFRCDPISEHNRLYWYRQTLGQGPEFLTYFQNEAQLEKSRLLSDRFSAERPKGSFSTLEIQRTEQGDSAMYLCASSLMGANYGYTFGSGTRLTVV.

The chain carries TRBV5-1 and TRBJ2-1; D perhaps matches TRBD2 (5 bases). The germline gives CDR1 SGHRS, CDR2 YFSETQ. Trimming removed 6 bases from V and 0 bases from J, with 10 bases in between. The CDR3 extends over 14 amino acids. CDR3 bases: TGCGCCAGCAAGGTAGGGAGCTCCTACAATGAGCAGTTCTTC. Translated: CASKVGSSYNEQFF.

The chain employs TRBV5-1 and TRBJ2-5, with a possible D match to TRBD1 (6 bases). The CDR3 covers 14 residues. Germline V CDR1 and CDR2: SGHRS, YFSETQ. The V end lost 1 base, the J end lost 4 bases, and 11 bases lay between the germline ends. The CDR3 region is CASSLNTGRETQYF. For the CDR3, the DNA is TGCGCCAGCAGCTTGAATACAGGGCGAGAGACCCAGTACTTC.

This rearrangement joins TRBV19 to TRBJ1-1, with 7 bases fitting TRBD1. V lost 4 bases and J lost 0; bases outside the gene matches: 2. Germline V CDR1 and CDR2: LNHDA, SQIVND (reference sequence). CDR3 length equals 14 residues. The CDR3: CASSKGQLNTEAFF. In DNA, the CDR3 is TGTGCCAGTAGTAAGGGACAGTTGAACACTGAAGCTTTCTTT.

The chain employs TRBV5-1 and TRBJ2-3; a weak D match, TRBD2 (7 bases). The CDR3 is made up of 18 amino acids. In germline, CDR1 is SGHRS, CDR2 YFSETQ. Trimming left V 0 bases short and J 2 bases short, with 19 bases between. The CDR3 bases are TGCGCCAGCAGCTTGGCGGGGGGCGCATCGGTTCCCACAGATACGCAGTATTTT. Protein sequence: CASSLAGGASVPTDTQYF.

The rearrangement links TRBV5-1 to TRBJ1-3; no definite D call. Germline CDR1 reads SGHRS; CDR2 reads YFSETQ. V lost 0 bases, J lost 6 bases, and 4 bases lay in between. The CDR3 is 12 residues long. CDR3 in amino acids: CASSLDLNTIYF. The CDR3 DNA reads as TGCGCCAGCAGCTTGGACCTAAACACCATATATTTT. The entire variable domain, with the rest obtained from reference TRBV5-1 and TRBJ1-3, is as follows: KAGVTQTPRYLIKTRGQQVTLSCSPISGHRSVSWYQQTPGQGLQFLFEYFSETQRNKGNFPGRFSGRQFSNSRSEMNVSTLELGDSALYLCASSLDLNTIYFGEGSWLTVV.

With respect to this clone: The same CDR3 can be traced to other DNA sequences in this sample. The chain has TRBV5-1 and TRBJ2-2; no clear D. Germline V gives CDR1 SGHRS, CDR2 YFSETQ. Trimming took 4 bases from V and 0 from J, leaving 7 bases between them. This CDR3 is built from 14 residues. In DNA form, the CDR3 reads TGCGCCAGCAGCCCCGGAACGAACACCGGGGAGCTGTTTTTT. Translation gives CASSPGTNTGELFF.

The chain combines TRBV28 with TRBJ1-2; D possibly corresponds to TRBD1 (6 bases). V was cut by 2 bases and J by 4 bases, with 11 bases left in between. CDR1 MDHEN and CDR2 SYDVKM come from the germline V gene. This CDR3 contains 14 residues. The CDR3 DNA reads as TGTGCCAGCAGTTTACCCGGACAGAGCTATGGCTACACCTTC. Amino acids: CASSLPGQSYGYTF.